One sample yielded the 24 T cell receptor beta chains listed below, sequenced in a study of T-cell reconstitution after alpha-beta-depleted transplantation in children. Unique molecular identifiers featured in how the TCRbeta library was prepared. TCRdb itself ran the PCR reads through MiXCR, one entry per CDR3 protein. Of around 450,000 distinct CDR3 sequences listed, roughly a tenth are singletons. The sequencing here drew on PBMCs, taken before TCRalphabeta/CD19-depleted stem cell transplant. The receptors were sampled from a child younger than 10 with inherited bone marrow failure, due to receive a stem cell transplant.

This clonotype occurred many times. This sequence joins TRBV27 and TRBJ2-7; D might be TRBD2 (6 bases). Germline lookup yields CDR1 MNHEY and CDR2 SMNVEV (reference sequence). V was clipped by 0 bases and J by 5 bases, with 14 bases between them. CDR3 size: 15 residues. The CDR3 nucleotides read TGTGCCAGCAGTTTATCTTCCGGGAGTTTCGACGAGCAGTACTTC. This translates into CASSLSSGSFDEQYF.

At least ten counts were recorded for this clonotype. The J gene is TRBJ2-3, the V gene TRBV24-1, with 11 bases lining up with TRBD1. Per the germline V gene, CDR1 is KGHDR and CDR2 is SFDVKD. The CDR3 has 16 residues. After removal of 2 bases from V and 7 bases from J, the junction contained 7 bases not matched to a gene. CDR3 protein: CATSDSRTGGMYTQYF. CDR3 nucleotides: TGTGCCACCAGTGATTCCCGGACAGGGGGCATGTATACGCAGTATTTT.

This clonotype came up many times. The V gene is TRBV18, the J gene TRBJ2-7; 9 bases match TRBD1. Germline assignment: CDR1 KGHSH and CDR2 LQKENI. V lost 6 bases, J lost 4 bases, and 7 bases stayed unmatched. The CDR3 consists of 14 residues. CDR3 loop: CASSRGDRDYEQYF. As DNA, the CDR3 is TGTGCCAGCTCCCGAGGGGACAGGGATTACGAGCAGTACTTC.

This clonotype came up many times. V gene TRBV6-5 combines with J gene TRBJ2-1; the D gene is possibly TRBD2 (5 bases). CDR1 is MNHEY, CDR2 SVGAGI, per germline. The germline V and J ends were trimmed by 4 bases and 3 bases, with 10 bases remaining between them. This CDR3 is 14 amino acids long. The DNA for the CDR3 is TGTGCCAGCAGTTCCACTAGTTTCTACAATGAGCAGTTCTTC. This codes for CASSSTSFYNEQFF.

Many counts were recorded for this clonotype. CDR3 nucleotide sequence: TGTGCCAGCAGCCAAGTCGCTAGCTCTAGCGATTGGCAGTACTTC. Translated, it gives CASSQVASSSDWQYF. V usage is TRBV4-2 and J usage is TRBJ2-7; a weak D match, TRBD2 (6 bases). This CDR3 comprises 15 residues. Germline V gene lookup returns CDR1 LGHNA and CDR2 YNFKEQ. Trimming took off 1 base at V and 9 bases at J, with 19 bases between the two ends.

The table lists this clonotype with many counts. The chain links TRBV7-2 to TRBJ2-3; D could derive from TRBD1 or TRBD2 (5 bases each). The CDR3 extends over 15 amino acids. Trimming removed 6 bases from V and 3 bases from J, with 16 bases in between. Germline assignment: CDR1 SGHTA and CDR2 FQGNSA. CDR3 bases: TGTGCCAGCAGACTCAGCGGCAGGGCAACAGATACGCAGTATTTT. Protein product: CASRLSGRATDTQYF.

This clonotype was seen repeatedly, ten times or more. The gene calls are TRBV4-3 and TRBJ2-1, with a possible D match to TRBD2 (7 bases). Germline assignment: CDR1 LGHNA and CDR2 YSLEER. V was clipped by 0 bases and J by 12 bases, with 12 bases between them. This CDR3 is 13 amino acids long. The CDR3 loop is CASSQDGEGGQFF. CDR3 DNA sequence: TGCGCCAGCAGCCAAGATGGGGAGGGGGGGCAGTTCTTC.

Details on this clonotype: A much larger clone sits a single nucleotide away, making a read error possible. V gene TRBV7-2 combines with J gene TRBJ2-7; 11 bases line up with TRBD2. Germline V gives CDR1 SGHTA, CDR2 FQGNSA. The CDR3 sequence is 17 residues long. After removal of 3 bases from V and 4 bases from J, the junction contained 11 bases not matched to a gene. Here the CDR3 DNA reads TGTGCCAGCAGCTTCTATTCGGGGACTAGCGGAGCATACGAGCAGTACTTC. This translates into CASSFYSGTSGAYEQYF.

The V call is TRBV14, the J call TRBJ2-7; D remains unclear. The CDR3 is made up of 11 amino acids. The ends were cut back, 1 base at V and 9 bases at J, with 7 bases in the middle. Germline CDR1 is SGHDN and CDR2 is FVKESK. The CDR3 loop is CASSQAGGQYF. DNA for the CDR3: TGTGCCAGCAGCCAAGCGGGCGGGCAGTACTTC.

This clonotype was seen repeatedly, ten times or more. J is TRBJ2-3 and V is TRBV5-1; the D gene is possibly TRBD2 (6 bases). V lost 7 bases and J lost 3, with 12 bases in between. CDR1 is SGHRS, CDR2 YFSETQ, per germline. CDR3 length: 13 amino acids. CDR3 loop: CASGDGSTDTQYF. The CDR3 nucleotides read TGCGCCAGCGGGGACGGGAGTACAGATACGCAGTATTTT.

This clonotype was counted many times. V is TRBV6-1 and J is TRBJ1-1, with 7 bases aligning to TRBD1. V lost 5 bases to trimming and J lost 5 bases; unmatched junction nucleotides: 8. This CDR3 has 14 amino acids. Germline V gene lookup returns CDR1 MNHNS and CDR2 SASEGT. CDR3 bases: TGTGCCAGCAGTCCTACAGGGGAGGGGACTGAAGCTTTCTTT. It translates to CASSPTGEGTEAFF.

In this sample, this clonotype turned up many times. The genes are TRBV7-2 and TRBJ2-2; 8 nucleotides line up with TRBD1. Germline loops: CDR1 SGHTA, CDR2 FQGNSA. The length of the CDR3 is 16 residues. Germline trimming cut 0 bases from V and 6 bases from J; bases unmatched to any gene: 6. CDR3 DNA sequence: TGTGCCAGCAGCTTAGCGGTAACAGGGGGATCCGGGGAGCTGTTTTTT. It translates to CASSLAVTGGSGELFF.

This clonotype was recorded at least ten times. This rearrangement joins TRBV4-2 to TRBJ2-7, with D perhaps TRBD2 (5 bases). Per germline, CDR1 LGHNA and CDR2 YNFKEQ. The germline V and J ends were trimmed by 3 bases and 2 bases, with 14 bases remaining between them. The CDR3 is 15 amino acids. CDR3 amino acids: CASSQERTGTYEQYF. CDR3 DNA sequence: TGTGCCAGCAGCCAGGAGCGAACCGGGACCTACGAGCAGTACTTC.

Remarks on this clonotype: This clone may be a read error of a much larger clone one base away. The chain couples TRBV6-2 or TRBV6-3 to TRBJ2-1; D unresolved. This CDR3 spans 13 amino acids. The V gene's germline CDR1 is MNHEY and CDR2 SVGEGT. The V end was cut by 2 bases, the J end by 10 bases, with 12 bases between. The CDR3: CASSYVRFLEQFF. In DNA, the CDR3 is TGTGCCAGCAGTTACGTACGTTTCCTGGAGCAGTTCTTC.

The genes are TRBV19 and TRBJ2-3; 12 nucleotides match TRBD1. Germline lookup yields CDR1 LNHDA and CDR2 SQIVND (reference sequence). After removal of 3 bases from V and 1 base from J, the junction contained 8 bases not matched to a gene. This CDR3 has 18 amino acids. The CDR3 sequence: CASSIGTGGSRRTDTQYF. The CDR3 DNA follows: TGTGCCAGTAGTATCGGGACAGGGGGCTCAAGACGCACAGATACGCAGTATTTT.

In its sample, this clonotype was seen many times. This CDR3 is CASSEGSSGRLRKYF. In nucleotides, the CDR3 is TGCGCCAGCAGTGAGGGTTCTAGCGGGAGGTTACGAAAGTACTTC. The chain is built from TRBV10-1 and TRBJ2-7; 11 bases line up with TRBD2. This CDR3 has 15 residues. Germline V gene sequence: CDR1 WNHNN, CDR2 SYGVQD (reference sequence). Unmatched junction bases numbered 11, after V lost 2 bases and J lost 11 bases.

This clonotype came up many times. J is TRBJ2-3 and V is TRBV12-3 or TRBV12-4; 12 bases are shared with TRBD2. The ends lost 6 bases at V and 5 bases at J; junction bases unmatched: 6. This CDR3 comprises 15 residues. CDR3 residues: CASSLRLAGVDTQYF. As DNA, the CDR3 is TGTGCCAGCAGCCTGCGACTAGCGGGAGTAGATACGCAGTATTTT.

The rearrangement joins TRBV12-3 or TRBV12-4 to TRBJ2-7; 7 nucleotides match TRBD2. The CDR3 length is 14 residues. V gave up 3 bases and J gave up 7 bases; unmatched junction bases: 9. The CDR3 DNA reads TGTGCCAGCAGTTTGTGGACTAGTCCCTCGGAGCAGTACTTC. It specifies CASSLWTSPSEQYF.

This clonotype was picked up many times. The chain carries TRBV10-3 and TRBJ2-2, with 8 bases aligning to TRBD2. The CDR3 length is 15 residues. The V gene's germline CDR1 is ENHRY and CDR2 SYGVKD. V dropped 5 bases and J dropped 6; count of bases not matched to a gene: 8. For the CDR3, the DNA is TGTGCCATCAGTCCGGGACTAGACACCTCCGGGGAGCTGTTTTTT. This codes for CAISPGLDTSGELFF.

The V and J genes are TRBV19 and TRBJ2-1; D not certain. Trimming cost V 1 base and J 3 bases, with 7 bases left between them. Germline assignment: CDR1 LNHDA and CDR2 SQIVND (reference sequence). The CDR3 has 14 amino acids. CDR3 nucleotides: TGTGCCAGTAGTATAGTTGGCAGCTACAATGAGCAGTTCTTC. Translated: CASSIVGSYNEQFF. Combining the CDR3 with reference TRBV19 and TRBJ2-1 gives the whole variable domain DGGITQSPKYLFRKEGQNVTLSCEQNLNHDAMYWYRQDPGQGLRLIYYSQIVNDFQKGDIAEGYSVSREKKESFPLTVTSAQKNPTAFYLCASSIVGSYNEQFFGPGTRLTVL.

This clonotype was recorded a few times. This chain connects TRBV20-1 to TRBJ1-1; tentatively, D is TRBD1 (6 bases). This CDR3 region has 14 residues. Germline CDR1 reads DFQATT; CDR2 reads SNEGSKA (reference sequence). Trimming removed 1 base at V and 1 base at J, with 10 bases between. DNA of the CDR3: TGCAGTGCTAGAGCTGGCAGGGGGAACACTGAAGCTTTCTTT. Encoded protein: CSARAGRGNTEAFF.

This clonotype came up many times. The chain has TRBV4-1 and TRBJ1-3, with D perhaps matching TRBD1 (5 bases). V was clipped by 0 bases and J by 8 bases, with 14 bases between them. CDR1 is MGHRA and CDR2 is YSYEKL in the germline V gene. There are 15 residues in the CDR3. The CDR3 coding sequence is TGCGCCAGCAGCCAAGAACCAGGGCGACTGGACACCATATATTTT. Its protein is CASSQEPGRLDTIYF.

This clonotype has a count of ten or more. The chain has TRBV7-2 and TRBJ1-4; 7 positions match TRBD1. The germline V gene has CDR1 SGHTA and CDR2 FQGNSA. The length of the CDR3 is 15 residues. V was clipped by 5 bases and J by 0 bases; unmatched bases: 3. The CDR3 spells CASSQDRTTNEKLFF. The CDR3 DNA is TGTGCCAGCAGCCAGGACAGGACAACTAATGAAAAACTGTTTTTT.

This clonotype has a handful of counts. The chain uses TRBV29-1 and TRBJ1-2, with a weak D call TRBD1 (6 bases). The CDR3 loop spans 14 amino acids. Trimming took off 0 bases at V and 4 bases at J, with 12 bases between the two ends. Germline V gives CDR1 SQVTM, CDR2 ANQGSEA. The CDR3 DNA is TGCAGCGTTGAAGAGGGGGGGGCACCCTATGGCTACACCTTC. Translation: CSVEEGGAPYGYTF.